Listed below are T cell receptor beta chains from one sample, sequenced in a study of blood T cell repertoires in COVID-19. The method was immunoSEQ multiplex PCR; TCRdb's version includes in-frame clones alone and lacks a portion of them. The sample consists of some 200,000 clones, about four fifths of them appearing once. Sequencing input: PBMCs or T cells enriched from blood (not recorded which). The receptors come from a woman aged 50 to 65 who had been exposed to COVID-19. CDR3s include the opening cysteine and the closing phenylalanine or tryptophan. Fields, in order: D gene, CDR3 length, clone size, J gene, V gene, CDR3 DNA, CDR3 protein. A D gene is named only where the DNA matches it firmly. Some rows mark clone size as missing; the rest say once, few, many or name a class of expanded clone.

D: TRBD1
length: 14
size: once
J: TRBJ2-7
V: TRBV5-5
DNA: TGTGCCAGCAGCTTCGGGACAGGTTGGGGCGAGCAGTACTTC
CDR3: CASSFGTGWGEQYF

D: NA
length: 13
size: NA
J: TRBJ2-7
V: TRBV18
DNA: TGTGCCAGCTCACCCGCAGGGGGGCCCGAGCAGTACTTC
CDR3: CASSPAGGPEQYF

D: TRBD1
length: 14
size: NA
J: TRBJ1-5
V: TRBV19
DNA: TGTGCCAGTAGGCATCAGGGGGGCAATCAGCCCCAGCATTTT
CDR3: CASRHQGGNQPQHF

D: TRBD1
length: 14
size: NA
J: TRBJ1-4
V: TRBV28
DNA: TGTGCCAGCAGTCCGACAGGGACTGGTGAAAAACTGTTTTTT
CDR3: CASSPTGTGEKLFF

D: NA
length: 15
size: NA
J: TRBJ1-5
V: TRBV19
DNA: TGTGCCAGTACCTTGGGGCGGTATAGCAATCAGCCCCAGCATTTT
CDR3: CASTLGRYSNQPQHF

D: NA
length: 13
size: NA
J: TRBJ1-1
V: TRBV9
DNA: TGTGCCAGCAGCACAGAGACCAGGAATCCTACCCAATTT
CDR3: CASSTETRNPTQF

D: TRBD1
length: 15
size: once
J: TRBJ2-1
V: TRBV11-3
DNA: TGTGCCAGCAGCCTCGGGGACAGGGGCCACAATGAGCAGTTCTTC
CDR3: CASSLGDRGHNEQFF

D: NA
length: 16
size: NA
J: TRBJ1-2
V: TRBV7-9
DNA: TGTGCCAGCTCCCCAGGTTTCGGGGGGCCTAACTATGGCTACACCTTC
CDR3: CASSPGFGGPNYGYTF

D: NA
length: 15
size: NA
J: TRBJ1-6
V: TRBV7-2
DNA: TGTGCCAGCAGCTTAAGGTCTCAGGTTAATTCACCCCTCCACTTT
CDR3: CASSLRSQVNSPLHF

D: NA
length: 15
size: NA
J: TRBJ2-5
V: TRBV15
DNA: TGTGCCACCAGCAGAGGGGAGGCCAACAAAGAGACCCAGTACTTC
CDR3: CATSRGEANKETQYF

D: TRBD1
length: 16
size: NA
J: TRBJ2-1
V: TRBV7-6
DNA: TGTGCCAGCAGCTTAGAAGTTGGACAGGGCCACAATGAGCAGTTCTTC
CDR3: CASSLEVGQGHNEQFF

D: NA
length: 15
size: NA
J: TRBJ1-2
V: TRBV18
DNA: TGTGCCAGCTCACCACAGGGGGTTCCTAACTATGGCTACACCTTC
CDR3: CASSPQGVPNYGYTF

D: NA
length: 12
size: NA
J: TRBJ1-6
V: TRBV11-2
DNA: TGTGCCAGCAGCTTTTGGGGCGGGGAGGTCCACTTT
CDR3: CASSFWGGEVHF

D: NA
length: 15
size: NA
J: TRBJ1-3
V: TRBV2
DNA: TGTGCCAGCAGTGCGGAGGGAGCGAGGGGAAACACCATATATTTT
CDR3: CASSAEGARGNTIYF

D: TRBD2
length: 14
size: NA
J: TRBJ2-5
V: TRBV6-2/TRBV6-3
DNA: TGTGCCAGCAACCCACTAGCGGACCAAGAGACCCAGTACTTC
CDR3: CASNPLADQETQYF

D: NA
length: 15
size: NA
J: TRBJ1-6
V: TRBV6-1
DNA: TGTGCCAGCAGTGAGCGGAGCTCCTATAATTCACCCCTCCACTTT
CDR3: CASSERSSYNSPLHF

D: TRBD2
length: 16
size: NA
J: TRBJ2-5
V: TRBV3-1/TRBV3-2
DNA: TGTGCCAGCAGCCAAAATCCTAGCGGGGCGTTGGAGACCCAGTACTTC
CDR3: CASSQNPSGALETQYF

D: NA
length: 13
size: NA
J: TRBJ1-2
V: TRBV28
DNA: TGTGCCAGCAGTTTTGCAGGGGTCTATGGCTACACCTTC
CDR3: CASSFAGVYGYTF

D: NA
length: 16
size: NA
J: TRBJ1-2
V: TRBV15
DNA: TGTGCCACCAGCAGACTCTTCGTCGGACTGCACTATGGCTACACCTTC
CDR3: CATSRLFVGLHYGYTF

D: NA
length: 15
size: once
J: TRBJ1-4
V: TRBV21-1
DNA: TGTGCCAGCAGCAAACGGGCAGGGGGTAATGAAAAACTGTTTTTT
CDR3: CASSKRAGGNEKLFF

D: TRBD2
length: 14
size: once
J: TRBJ2-3
V: TRBV7-9
DNA: TGTGCCAGCAGCCCCGGGACTATCACAGATACGCAGTATTTT
CDR3: CASSPGTITDTQYF

D: TRBD1
length: 15
size: NA
J: TRBJ1-6
V: TRBV18
DNA: TGTGCCAGCTCACCTATTAGGACAGGGAACTCACCCCTCCACTTT
CDR3: CASSPIRTGNSPLHF

D: TRBD1
length: 14
size: NA
J: TRBJ1-3
V: TRBV10-3
DNA: TGTGCCATCAGCCCCAGGGGGGATGGAAACACCATATATTTT
CDR3: CAISPRGDGNTIYF

D: NA
length: 14
size: NA
J: TRBJ2-1
V: TRBV4-2
DNA: TGTGCCAGCAGCCAAGGACTAGCCTACAATGAGCAGTTCTTC
CDR3: CASSQGLAYNEQFF

D: NA
length: 12
size: NA
J: TRBJ1-2
V: TRBV6-2/TRBV6-3
DNA: TGTGCCAGCAGTAGCCCGGGGAGATCCTACACCTTC
CDR3: CASSSPGRSYTF

D: TRBD1
length: 13
size: few
J: TRBJ1-2
V: TRBV11-2
DNA: TGTGCCAGCAGCGACGGACAGGGCTATGGCTACACCTTC
CDR3: CASSDGQGYGYTF

D: TRBD1
length: 13
size: NA
J: TRBJ1-2
V: TRBV5-6
DNA: TGTGCCAGCCGGGGACAGGGAGACTATGGCTACACCTTC
CDR3: CASRGQGDYGYTF

D: NA
length: 13
size: NA
J: TRBJ1-2
V: TRBV6-5
DNA: TGTGCCAGCAGTCCCGACAAGTACTATGGCTACACCTTC
CDR3: CASSPDKYYGYTF

D: TRBD1
length: 12
size: once
J: TRBJ1-1
V: TRBV5-6
DNA: TGTGCCAGCAGCTACCAAGACAGGGAGGCTTTCTTT
CDR3: CASSYQDREAFF

D: NA
length: 13
size: NA
J: TRBJ1-1
V: TRBV7-2
DNA: TGTGCCAGCAGCTTAGTGGGGGGGTTTGAAGCTTTCTTT
CDR3: CASSLVGGFEAFF

D: NA
length: 13
size: NA
J: TRBJ2-2
V: TRBV10-2
DNA: TGCGCCAGCAGTGAGGTGATAGCCGGGGAGCTGTTTTTT
CDR3: CASSEVIAGELFF

D: NA
length: 15
size: NA
J: TRBJ2-3
V: TRBV19
DNA: TGTGCCAGTAGTGACAGAGGAAGAGCTACAGATACGCAGTATTTT
CDR3: CASSDRGRATDTQYF

D: NA
length: 13
size: few
J: TRBJ1-2
V: TRBV13
DNA: TGTGCCAGCAGCTTAGCCGGAGTAAATGGCTACACCTTC
CDR3: CASSLAGVNGYTF

D: NA
length: 15
size: NA
J: TRBJ1-2
V: TRBV23-1
DNA: TGCGCCAGCAGTCAAAGGTACAGGGCGCGCTATGGCTACACCTTC
CDR3: CASSQRYRARYGYTF

D: NA
length: 15
size: few
J: TRBJ1-2
V: TRBV10-2
DNA: TGCGCCAGCAGTGAGTCAAGGGGTTCCTTCTATGGCTACACCTTC
CDR3: CASSESRGSFYGYTF

D: TRBD1
length: 13
size: NA
J: TRBJ2-7
V: TRBV10-3
DNA: TGTGCCGTCGCCGGGACAGGGTTCTACGAGCAGTACTTC
CDR3: CAVAGTGFYEQYF

D: NA
length: 14
size: NA
J: TRBJ1-3
V: TRBV19
DNA: TGTGCCAGTATCCGGACAGCTTCTGGAAACACCATATATTTT
CDR3: CASIRTASGNTIYF

D: TRBD1
length: 14
size: NA
J: TRBJ2-5
V: TRBV2
DNA: TGTGCCAGCAGCCTACAGGGGGCGAGCGAGACCCAGTACTTC
CDR3: CASSLQGASETQYF

D: TRBD2
length: 15
size: NA
J: TRBJ2-2
V: TRBV27
DNA: TGTGCCAGCGGCCGGACTAGCGGGGCGGCCGGGGAGCTGTTTTTT
CDR3: CASGRTSGAAGELFF

D: TRBD1
length: 14
size: NA
J: TRBJ2-5
V: TRBV7-2
DNA: TGTGCCAGCAGCTTAGGACAGGGGAAAGGGGCCCAGTACTTC
CDR3: CASSLGQGKGAQYF

D: TRBD1
length: 16
size: NA
J: TRBJ2-1
V: TRBV5-4
DNA: TGTGCCAGCAGCTTGGAAGGGGGCAGAACCTACAATGAGCAGTTCTTC
CDR3: CASSLEGGRTYNEQFF

D: TRBD1
length: 13
size: NA
J: TRBJ2-3
V: TRBV20-1
DNA: TGCAGTGCTAGTCCGACAGGGGCAGATACGCAGTATTTT
CDR3: CSASPTGADTQYF

D: NA
length: 14
size: NA
J: TRBJ2-3
V: TRBV6-1
DNA: TGTGCCAGCAGTGAAGTTCCGGGCACAGATACGCAGTATTTT
CDR3: CASSEVPGTDTQYF

D: NA
length: 17
size: NA
J: TRBJ1-6
V: TRBV7-2
DNA: TGTGCCAGCAGCGCCGGGTGGCGTGACTCCTATAATTCACCCCTCCACTTT
CDR3: CASSAGWRDSYNSPLHF

D: NA
length: 12
size: NA
J: TRBJ1-1
V: TRBV24-1
DNA: TGTGCCACCAGTGATTTCGGACAAAAAGCTTTCTTT
CDR3: CATSDFGQKAFF

D: NA
length: 14
size: NA
J: TRBJ1-4
V: TRBV18
DNA: TGTGCCAGCTCACCACTCCAGACAGTCGGAAAACTGTTTTTT
CDR3: CASSPLQTVGKLFF

D: TRBD1
length: 15
size: NA
J: TRBJ1-1
V: TRBV10-1
DNA: TGCGCCAGCAGTGAGGTTCCGACAGGGGCCACTGAAGCTTTCTTT
CDR3: CASSEVPTGATEAFF

D: TRBD1
length: 17
size: NA
J: TRBJ2-7
V: TRBV13
DNA: TGTGCCAGCAGCAAAAGGACAGGGGCCTCTTCAGGCTACGAGCAGTACTTC
CDR3: CASSKRTGASSGYEQYF

D: NA
length: 16
size: once
J: TRBJ2-3
V: TRBV5-6
DNA: TGTGCCAGCAGCTGGACGACAGTCTCTAGCACAGATACGCAGTATTTT
CDR3: CASSWTTVSSTDTQYF

D: TRBD2
length: 17
size: NA
J: TRBJ2-3
V: TRBV13
DNA: TGTGCCAGCAGCCTACACCTCGGGACTAGCGGGGCAGATACGCAGTATTTT
CDR3: CASSLHLGTSGADTQYF

D: TRBD1
length: 15
size: NA
J: TRBJ2-4
V: TRBV10-3
DNA: TGTGCCATCAGCCCTTCGACAGGGATGACGGACATTCAGTACTTC
CDR3: CAISPSTGMTDIQYF

D: NA
length: 15
size: NA
J: TRBJ2-5
V: TRBV5-1
DNA: TGCGCCAGCAGCTTGGGCGTGTTATACCAAGAGACCCAGTACTTC
CDR3: CASSLGVLYQETQYF

D: TRBD1
length: 16
size: NA
J: TRBJ1-2
V: TRBV30
DNA: TGTGCCTGGAGACACCTCACAGGGGGGTTACGAGATGGCTACACCTTC
CDR3: CAWRHLTGGLRDGYTF

D: TRBD1
length: 21
size: once
J: TRBJ2-5
V: TRBV3-1/TRBV3-2
DNA: TGTGCCAGCAGCCAAACCCTCACAGGGGGCCTCGGCCCTAAAACCCGGGAGACCCAGTACTTC
CDR3: CASSQTLTGGLGPKTRETQYF

D: NA
length: 15
size: NA
J: TRBJ1-1
V: TRBV3-1/TRBV3-2
DNA: TGTGCCAGCAGCCAAGCCGGTAGGGGGGGCACTGAAGCTTTCTTT
CDR3: CASSQAGRGGTEAFF

D: NA
length: 16
size: NA
J: TRBJ1-1
V: TRBV29-1
DNA: TGCAGCGTTGTAGGGCGGCAGGGCCTTATGAACACTGAAGCTTTCTTT
CDR3: CSVVGRQGLMNTEAFF

D: NA
length: 13
size: NA
J: TRBJ1-5
V: TRBV6-2/TRBV6-3
DNA: TGTGCCAGCAGTTCCCAGGGGAATCAGCCCCAGCATTTT
CDR3: CASSSQGNQPQHF

D: NA
length: 13
size: many
J: TRBJ2-3
V: TRBV25-1
DNA: TGTGCCAGCAGTGGAATTCCGGCAGATACGCAGTATTTT
CDR3: CASSGIPADTQYF

D: NA
length: 14
size: NA
J: TRBJ1-1
V: TRBV5-8
DNA: TGTGCCAGCAGCTTGGACAGGGCTAGCCTAAGAGCTTTCTTT
CDR3: CASSLDRASLRAFF

D: NA
length: 16
size: NA
J: TRBJ1-2
V: TRBV18
DNA: TGTGCCAGCTCACAACTAACGCGAGGGGGAGCGAAGGGCTACACCTTC
CDR3: CASSQLTRGGAKGYTF